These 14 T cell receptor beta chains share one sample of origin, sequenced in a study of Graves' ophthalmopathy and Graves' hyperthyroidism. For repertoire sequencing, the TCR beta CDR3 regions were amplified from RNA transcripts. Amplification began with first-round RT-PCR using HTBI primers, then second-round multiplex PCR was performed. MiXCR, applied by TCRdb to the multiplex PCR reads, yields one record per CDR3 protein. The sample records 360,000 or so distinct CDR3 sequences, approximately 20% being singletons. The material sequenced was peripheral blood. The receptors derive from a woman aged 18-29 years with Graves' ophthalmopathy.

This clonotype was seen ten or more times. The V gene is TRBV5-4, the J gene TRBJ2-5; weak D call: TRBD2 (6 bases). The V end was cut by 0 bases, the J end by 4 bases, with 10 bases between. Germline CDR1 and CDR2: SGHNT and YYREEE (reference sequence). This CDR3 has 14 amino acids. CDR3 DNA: TGTGCCAGCAGCTTGGAGGCGGGACCAGAGACCCAGTACTTC. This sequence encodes CASSLEAGPETQYF. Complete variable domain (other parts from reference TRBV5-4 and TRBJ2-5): ETGVTQSPTHLIKTRGQQVTLRCSSQSGHNTVSWYQQALGQGPQFIFQYYREEENGRGNFPPRFSGLQFPNYSSELNVNALELDDSALYLCASSLEAGPETQYFGPGTRLLVL.

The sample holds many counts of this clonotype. CDR3 in amino acids: CASSQDDSYEQYF. In DNA form, the CDR3 reads TGCGCCAGCAGCCAGGACGACAGCTACGAGCAGTACTTC. The rearrangement uses TRBV4-3 and TRBJ2-7; perhaps TRBD1 as D (5 bases). The germline V gene encodes CDR1 LGHNA and CDR2 YSLEER. With 3 bases removed from V and 3 bases from J, the gap between germline ends came to 9 bases. The CDR3 extends over 13 amino acids.

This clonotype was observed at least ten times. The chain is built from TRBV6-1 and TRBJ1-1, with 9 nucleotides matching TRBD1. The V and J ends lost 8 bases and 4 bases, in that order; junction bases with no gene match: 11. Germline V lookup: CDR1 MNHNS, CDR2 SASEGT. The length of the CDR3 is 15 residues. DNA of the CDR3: TGTGCCAGCGCCCTACAGGGGACAGGGAGCACTGAAGCTTTCTTT. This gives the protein CASALQGTGSTEAFF.

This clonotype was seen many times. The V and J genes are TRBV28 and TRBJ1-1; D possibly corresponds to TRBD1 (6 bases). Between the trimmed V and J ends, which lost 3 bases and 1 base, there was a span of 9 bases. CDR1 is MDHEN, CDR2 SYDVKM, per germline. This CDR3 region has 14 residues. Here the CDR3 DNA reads TGTGCCAGCAGTTTTTACAGGGAGAACACTGAAGCTTTCTTT. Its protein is CASSFYRENTEAFF.

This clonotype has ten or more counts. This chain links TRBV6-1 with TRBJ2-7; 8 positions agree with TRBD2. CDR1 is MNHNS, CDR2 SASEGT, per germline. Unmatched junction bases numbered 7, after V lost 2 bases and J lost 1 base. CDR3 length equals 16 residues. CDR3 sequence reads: CASSEWGAGGSYEQYF. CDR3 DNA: TGTGCCAGCAGTGAATGGGGGGCGGGAGGATCCTACGAGCAGTACTTC.

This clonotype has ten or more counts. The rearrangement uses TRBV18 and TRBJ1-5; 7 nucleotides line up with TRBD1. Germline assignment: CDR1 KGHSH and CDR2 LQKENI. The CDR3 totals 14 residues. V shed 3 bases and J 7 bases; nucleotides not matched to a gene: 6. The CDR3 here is CASSPTGREQPQHF. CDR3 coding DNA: TGTGCCAGCTCACCGACAGGGCGGGAACAGCCCCAGCATTTT. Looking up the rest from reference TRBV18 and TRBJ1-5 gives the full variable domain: NAGVMQNPRHLVRRRGQEARLRCSPMKGHSHVYWYRQLPEEGLKFMVYLQKENIIDESGMPKERFSAEFPKEGPSILRIQQVVRGDSAAYFCASSPTGREQPQHFGDGTRLSIL.

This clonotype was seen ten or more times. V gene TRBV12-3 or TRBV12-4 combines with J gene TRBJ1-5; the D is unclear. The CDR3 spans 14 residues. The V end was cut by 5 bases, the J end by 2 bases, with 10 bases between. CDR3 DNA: TGTGCCAGCAGTCTCGGTTTGGGCAATCAGCCCCAGCATTTT. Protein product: CASSLGLGNQPQHF.

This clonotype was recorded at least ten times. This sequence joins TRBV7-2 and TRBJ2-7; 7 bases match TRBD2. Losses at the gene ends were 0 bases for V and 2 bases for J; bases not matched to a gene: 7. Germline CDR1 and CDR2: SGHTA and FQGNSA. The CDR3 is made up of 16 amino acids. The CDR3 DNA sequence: TGTGCCAGCAGCTTAGCGGTCTCTAGCGGAGCCTACGAGCAGTACTTC. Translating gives CASSLAVSSGAYEQYF. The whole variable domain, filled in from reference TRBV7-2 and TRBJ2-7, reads GAGVSQSPSNKVTEKGKDVELRCDPISGHTALYWYRQSLGQGLEFLIYFQGNSAPDKSGLPSDRFSAERTGGSVSTLTIQRTQQEDSAVYLCASSLAVSSGAYEQYFGPGTRLTVT.

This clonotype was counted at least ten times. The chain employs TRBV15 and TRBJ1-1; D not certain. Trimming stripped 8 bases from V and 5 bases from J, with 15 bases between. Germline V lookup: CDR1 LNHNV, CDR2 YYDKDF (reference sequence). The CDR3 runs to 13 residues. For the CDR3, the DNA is TGTGCCACCTCAACGGGGATCAGAACTGAAGCTTTCTTT. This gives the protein CATSTGIRTEAFF.

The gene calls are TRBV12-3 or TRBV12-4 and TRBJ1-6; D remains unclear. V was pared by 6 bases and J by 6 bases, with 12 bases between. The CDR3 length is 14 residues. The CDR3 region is CASRSDLGNSPLHF. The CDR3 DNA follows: TGTGCCAGCAGGTCCGACTTGGGTAATTCACCCCTCCACTTT.

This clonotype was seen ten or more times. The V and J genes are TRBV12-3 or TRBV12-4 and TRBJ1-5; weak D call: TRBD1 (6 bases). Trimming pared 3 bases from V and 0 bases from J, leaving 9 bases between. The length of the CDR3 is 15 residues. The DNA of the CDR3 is TGTGCCAGCAGTTTCGGGGGCAATAGCAATCAGCCCCAGCATTTT. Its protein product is CASSFGGNSNQPQHF.

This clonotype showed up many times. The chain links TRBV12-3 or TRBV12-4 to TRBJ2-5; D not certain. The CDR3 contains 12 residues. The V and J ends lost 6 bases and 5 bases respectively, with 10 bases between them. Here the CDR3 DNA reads TGTGCCAGCAGCGGCTATAAGGAGACCCAGTACTTC. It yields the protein CASSGYKETQYF.

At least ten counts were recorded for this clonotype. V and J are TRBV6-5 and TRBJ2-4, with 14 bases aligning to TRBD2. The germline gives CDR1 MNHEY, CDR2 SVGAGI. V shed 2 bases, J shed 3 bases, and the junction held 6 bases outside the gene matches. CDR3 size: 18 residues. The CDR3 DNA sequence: TGTGCCAGCAGTTACGGGACTAGCGGGAGATCGGTCAAAAACATTCAGTACTTC. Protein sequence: CASSYGTSGRSVKNIQYF.

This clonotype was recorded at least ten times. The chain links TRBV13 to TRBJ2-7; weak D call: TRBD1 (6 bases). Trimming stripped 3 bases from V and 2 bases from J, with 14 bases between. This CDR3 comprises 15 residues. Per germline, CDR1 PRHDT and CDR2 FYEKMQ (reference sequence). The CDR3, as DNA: TGTGCCAGCAGCTTTAACAGGGAATTGACCTACGAGCAGTACTTC. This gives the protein CASSFNRELTYEQYF.